This T cell receptor (beta chain) was recovered during a study of blood T cells in healthy people across ages. Study-wide results and limits: Since the PBMCs were unsorted, naive and antigen-experienced cells could not be conclusively compared. Because donor CMV status was unknown, expanded clonotype changes were possibly confounded.

A sample-barcoded 5' primer and a J-beta primer mix were used in a second PCR of roughly 6 to 12 cycles. TCRdb independently ran MiXCR on the 5' RACE reads; one entry per CDR3 protein. The sample has 800,000 to 1,000,000 distinct CDR3 sequences; around 48% are singletons. The CDR3 totals 15 residues. The V gene's germline CDR1 is SQVTM and CDR2 ANQGSEA. Deletions cut 5 bases from V and 4 bases from J, with 19 bases between. About this clonotype itself: Its antigen is not identified.

V gene TRBV29-1 combines with J gene TRBJ2-3, with D perhaps TRBD2 (7 bases). The sequencing input was blood. The TCR originated in a young man in good health. CDR3 in DNA: TGCAGCGTTTTATCTAGCGGCGGGGGCCCAGATACGCAGTATTTT. It specifies CSVLSSGGGPDTQYF.